One and the same sample provided the 26 T cell receptor beta chains below, sequenced in a study of cytomegalovirus exposure and HLA in healthy donors. Assay used: immunoSEQ multiplex PCR; TCRdb lists only in-frame clones, some missing. The table shows 200,000 to 250,000 clones, with 65% to 85% occurring only once. Source material: PBMCs. The receptors come from a woman aged 30 to 39 in good health and CMV-seropositive.

Notes on this clone: It is unclear where the CDR3 begins or ends on the DNA, so no DNA is shown, and the CDR3 is as TCRdb lists it. The chain recombines TRBV6-5 with TRBJ1-4; the D call of TRBD1 is as the table states it, not checked on the DNA. The CDR3 contains 16 residues when both ends are counted. Germline lookup yields CDR1 MNHEY and CDR2 SVGAGI. The CDR3 region is CASSSSPGQGGEKLFF.

The V and J genes are TRBV5-1 and TRBJ2-7; 7 bases are a match to TRBD2. Germline-derived CDR1 and CDR2 are SGHRS and YFSETQ. Trimming removed 0 bases from V and 0 bases from J; junction bases left unmatched: 6. This CDR3 comprises 16 residues. CDR3 in amino acids: CASSLAPGLISYEQYF. The CDR3 bases are TGCGCCAGCAGCTTGGCGCCGGGACTAATCTCCTACGAGCAGTACTTC. The whole variable domain, remainder taken from reference TRBV5-1 and TRBJ2-7, is KAGVTQTPRYLIKTRGQQVTLSCSPISGHRSVSWYQQTPGQGLQFLFEYFSETQRNKGNFPGRFSGRQFSNSRSEMNVSTLELGDSALYLCASSLAPGLISYEQYFGPGTRLTVT.

J is TRBJ2-1 and V is TRBV4-1, with TRBD2 matching 8 bases. The CDR3 has 16 amino acids. The V gene's germline CDR1 is MGHRA and CDR2 YSYEKL. The V gene end was trimmed by 1 base and the J gene end by 8 bases; junction bases not matched to a gene: 10. The CDR3 DNA follows: TGCGCCAGCAGCCAAGTGCAGCGGGAGAGGAGGGATGAGCAGTTCTTC. Protein: CASSQVQRERRDEQFF.

CDR3 DNA sequence: TGTGCAAGTCGCTTAGCGAGGGTTCAGTTTAGCGGGAGGAAAGGCGGGGAGCTGTTTTTT. As protein: CASRLARVQFSGRKGGELFF. The chain joins TRBV12-2 to TRBJ2-2; the table's D call TRBD2 went unverified against the DNA. TRBV12-2 is a known pseudogene. The CDR3 is 20 amino acids.

Note on this clone: Relative to the germline gene, one junction end is altered; a read error may explain this. The J gene is TRBJ1-4, the V gene TRBV19; D is perhaps TRBD1 (5 bases). Per the germline V gene, CDR1 is LNHDA and CDR2 is SQIVND (reference sequence). This CDR3 comprises 15 residues. This CDR3 is CASSIPAGGNEKLFF. CDR3 in DNA: TGTGCCAGCAGTATCCCCGCGGGGGGAAATGAAAAACTGTTTTTT.

V is TRBV29-1 and J is TRBJ1-1; D unclear. V was shortened by 3 bases and J by 4 bases, with 9 bases between the two germline ends. CDR3 length: 12 amino acids. Germline V gives CDR1 SQVTM, CDR2 ANQGSEA. CDR3 protein: CSVEEVGTEAFF. In DNA, the CDR3 is TGCAGCGTTGAGGAGGTTGGCACTGAAGCTTTCTTT.

Comments on this clone: An end of the junction does not agree with germline; a read error may underlie this. The CDR3 DNA is TGTGCCTGGGGTTACAGAGCCGGGACCTGGAACTTC. The encoded protein is CAWGYRAGTWNF. This chain links TRBV30 with TRBJ2-5; TRBD1 or TRBD2 may be the D gene (5 bases each). CDR3 size: 12 residues. Per germline, CDR1 GTSNPN and CDR2 SVGIG (reference sequence).

This clone was detected a few times. CDR3 nucleotides: TGCGCCAGCAGCTATAGCGGGAGTGAGGATACGCAGTATTTT. Its translation: CASSYSGSEDTQYF. V is TRBV5-1 and J is TRBJ2-3; TRBD2 agrees at 9 bases. CDR3 length: 14 amino acids. Germline CDR1 SGHRS, CDR2 YFSETQ. V lost 3 bases and J lost 6; bases outside the gene matches: 5. Filled out from reference TRBV5-1 and TRBJ2-3, the complete variable domain reads KAGVTQTPRYLIKTRGQQVTLSCSPISGHRSVSWYQQTPGQGLQFLFEYFSETQRNKGNFPGRFSGRQFSNSRSEMNVSTLELGDSALYLCASSYSGSEDTQYFGPGTRLTVL.

This clone was recorded a few times. The gene calls are TRBV5-1 and TRBJ2-7; D ambiguous. The ends were cut back, 0 bases at V and 2 bases at J, with 9 bases in the middle. The CDR3 is made up of 14 amino acids. CDR1 and CDR2 (germline): SGHRS, YFSETQ. The CDR3 sequence is CASSLVGEAYEQYF. The CDR3 DNA follows: TGCGCCAGCAGCTTGGTGGGCGAGGCCTACGAGCAGTACTTC.

The chain employs TRBV7-2 and TRBJ2-7, with TRBD2 identical over 8 bases. V was clipped by 5 bases and J by 2 bases; unmatched bases: 5. The CDR3 loop spans 14 amino acids. Germline V gene data show CDR1 as SGHTA and CDR2 as FQGNSA. CDR3 sequence (DNA): TGTGCCAGCAGCCCTCGGACTAGCACCTACGAGCAGTACTTC. Translation: CASSPRTSTYEQYF. Full variable domain (outside the CDR3, taken from reference TRBV7-2 and TRBJ2-7): GAGVSQSPSNKVTEKGKDVELRCDPISGHTALYWYRQSLGQGLEFLIYFQGNSAPDKSGLPSDRFSAERTGGSVSTLTIQRTQQEDSAVYLCASSPRTSTYEQYFGPGTRLTVT.

V and J are TRBV5-4 and TRBJ2-7; no definite D call. Looked up from germline, CDR1 is SGHNT and CDR2 is YYREEE (reference sequence). The length of the CDR3 is 12 residues. V was clipped by 2 bases and J by 3 bases, with 6 bases between them. DNA of the CDR3: TGTGCCAGCAGCTTCCATGACTACGAGCAGTACTTC. This translates into CASSFHDYEQYF.

The chain has TRBV25-1 and TRBJ1-2; 7 nucleotides align to TRBD1. In germline, CDR1 is MGHDK, CDR2 SYGVNS. Trimming removed 10 bases from V and 0 bases from J; junction bases left unmatched: 5. The CDR3 loop spans 13 amino acids. In DNA, the CDR3 is TGTGCCACCGCCAGGGGGACTAACTATGGCTACACCTTC. Translated: CATARGTNYGYTF.

This clone was recorded once. This chain joins TRBV6-5 and TRBJ1-5; D uncertain. Germline V lookup: CDR1 MNHEY, CDR2 SVGAGI. This CDR3 is 15 amino acids long. V was pared by 8 bases and J by 0 bases, with 14 bases between. DNA of the CDR3: TGTGCCAGCCGAAACAGAGAATATAGCAATCAGCCCCAGCATTTT. Its protein product is CASRNREYSNQPQHF.

The genes are TRBV11-1 and TRBJ1-2; 8 nucleotides line up with TRBD1. CDR1 is SGHAT, CDR2 FQDESV, per germline (reference sequence). After removal of 6 bases from V and 8 bases from J, the junction contained 11 bases not matched to a gene. The CDR3 totals 14 residues. The CDR3 DNA reads as TGTGCCAGCAGTCGGACAGGGCCGGCGGAAGGCTACACCTTC. It codes for CASSRTGPAEGYTF.

This clone has a count of ten or more. This chain connects TRBV27 to TRBJ1-5; no definite D call. Germline V gives CDR1 MNHEY, CDR2 SMNVEV (reference sequence). The CDR3 is 13 residues long. Trimming cost V 3 bases and J 4 bases, with 7 bases left between them. The CDR3: CASSLGLNQPQHF. The CDR3 DNA sequence: TGTGCCAGCAGTTTGGGCTTGAATCAGCCCCAGCATTTT.

This chain links TRBV6-5 with TRBJ2-7; 12 bases map to TRBD2. After removal of 8 bases from V and 7 bases from J, the junction contained 9 bases not matched to a gene. CDR3 length equals 14 residues. In germline, CDR1 is MNHEY, CDR2 SVGAGI. The CDR3 DNA is TGTGCCAGCGGCCGACTAGCGGGGGAGACGGAGCAGTACTTC. Amino acid sequence: CASGRLAGETEQYF.

This chain joins TRBV7-2 and TRBJ2-3; 8 bases line up with TRBD2. The CDR3 is 15 amino acids. The germline gives CDR1 SGHTA, CDR2 FQGNSA. J gave up 3 bases and V 4 bases, and 6 bases lay outside the gene matches. The CDR3 region has the DNA TGTGCCAGCAGCTCTCAAGCGGGAGTGACAGATACGCAGTATTTT. Amino acid sequence: CASSSQAGVTDTQYF.

This clone was counted only a few times. CDR3 in amino acids: CASVRDPAYEQYF. Here the CDR3 DNA reads TGTGCCAGCGTGCGGGACCCAGCCTACGAGCAGTACTTC. The chain couples TRBV28 to TRBJ2-7; tentatively, D is TRBD2 (6 bases). CDR3 length: 13 amino acids. CDR1 is MDHEN, CDR2 SYDVKM, per germline. Trimming removed 8 bases at V and 2 bases at J, with 13 bases between.

The V call is TRBV7-9, the J call TRBJ2-7, with TRBD1 identical over 8 bases. V lost 3 bases to trimming and J lost 3 bases; unmatched junction nucleotides: 1. The CDR3 is 13 amino acids. Germline-derived CDR1 and CDR2 are SEHNR and FQNEAQ (reference sequence). This CDR3 reads CASSLTGDYEQYF. The CDR3 DNA reads as TGTGCCAGCAGCTTGACAGGGGACTACGAGCAGTACTTC.

The rearrangement links TRBV15 to TRBJ1-2; D is undetermined. Germline V gene sequence: CDR1 LNHNV, CDR2 YYDKDF (reference sequence). V lost 1 base and J 0 bases, leaving 9 bases between the germline ends. The CDR3 totals 15 residues. The DNA of the CDR3 is TGTGCCACCAGCAGAGGCGCATCAGCTAACTATGGCTACACCTTC. This encodes CATSRGASANYGYTF.

The chain has TRBV27 and TRBJ2-7, with D perhaps matching TRBD1 (6 bases). V lost 5 bases and J lost 3, with 20 bases in between. Germline-derived CDR1 and CDR2 are MNHEY and SMNVEV (reference sequence). This CDR3 has 16 residues. Here the CDR3 reads CASSPPTGQSGYEQYF. CDR3 DNA: TGTGCCAGCAGTCCCCCGACAGGCCAGTCTGGCTACGAGCAGTACTTC.

J is TRBJ2-7 and V is TRBV27, with D perhaps TRBD1 or TRBD2 (5 bases each). The CDR3 consists of 13 residues. V was trimmed by 5 bases and J by 7 bases, leaving 15 bases between them. Germline V lookup: CDR1 MNHEY, CDR2 SMNVEV (reference sequence). In DNA form, the CDR3 reads TGTGCCAGCAGTCCCCGGGACGGCGGGGAGCAGTACTTC. As protein: CASSPRDGGEQYF.

V gene TRBV12-5 combines with J gene TRBJ1-5; tentative D call: TRBD1 (5 bases). The CDR3 sequence is 14 residues long. V dropped 3 bases and J dropped 5 bases, with 11 bases sitting between them. Per the germline V gene, CDR1 is LGHNT and CDR2 is FRNRAP. CDR3 sequence (DNA): TGTGCTAGTGGTTTTGGGGGAATTGATCAGCCCCAGCATTTT. As protein: CASGFGGIDQPQHF. Looking up the rest from reference TRBV12-5 and TRBJ1-5 gives the full variable domain: DARVTQTPRHKVTEMGQEVTMRCQPILGHNTVFWYRQTMMQGLELLAYFRNRAPLDDSGMPKDRFSAEMPDATLATLKIQPSEPRDSAVYFCASGFGGIDQPQHFGDGTRLSIL.

This CDR3 reads CASSTASGRAHEQYF. Written as DNA, the CDR3 is TGTGCCAGTAGTACGGCTAGCGGGAGGGCCCACGAGCAGTACTTC. The V and J genes are TRBV19 and TRBJ2-7; 12 bases agree with TRBD2. The J segment lost 5 bases and the V segment lost 4 bases, leaving 6 bases of the junction unmatched. The V gene's germline CDR1 is LNHDA and CDR2 SQIVND (reference sequence). The CDR3 contains 15 residues.

The chain combines TRBV2 with TRBJ1-2; a possible D gene is TRBD1 (5 bases). Trimming shortened V by 5 bases and J by 8 bases, and 18 bases separated the two germline ends. This CDR3 is built from 14 residues. Germline V gene sequence: CDR1 SNHLY, CDR2 FYNNEI. The CDR3 region has the DNA TGTGCCAGCAGTACGGGCGGGACCCTAGGGGGCTACACCTTC. Its protein is CASSTGGTLGGYTF.

The rearrangement uses TRBV5-1 and TRBJ2-3; 9 bases fit TRBD2. The germline gives CDR1 SGHRS, CDR2 YFSETQ. This CDR3 is built from 16 residues. V dropped 2 bases and J dropped 2; count of bases not matched to a gene: 6. The CDR3 DNA reads as TGCGCCAGCAGCTTCCAATCTAGCGGGATCACAGATACGCAGTATTTT. This encodes CASSFQSSGITDTQYF.